A selection of T cell receptor beta chains follows, all from one sample in a study of T cells in Graves' hyperthyroidism and ophthalmopathy. TCRdb reanalysed the multiplex PCR reads using MiXCR and keeps one entry per CDR3 protein. The data contain 340,000 or so distinct CDR3 sequences, 15% to 20% of them seen just once; the ten biggest clones take up under 55%. Sequencing used blood. Receptors originate from a woman aged 45-65 years with Graves' hyperthyroidism. The conserved cysteine and the conserved F or W are not part of the CDR3 here.

>TRBV7-8|TRBJ1-2|13
ASSIGLTKNYGYT
>TRBV7-3|TRBJ2-3|11
ASSLSYQDTQY
>TRBV30|TRBJ2-1|11
AWSLYREGEQF
>TRBV10-3|TRBJ1-2|11
AISRQGGYGYT
>TRBV11-2|TRBJ2-7|10
ASSLMVNEQY
>TRBV20-1|TRBJ2-3|11
SARGTGPDTQY
>TRBV28|TRBJ1-1|12
ASSLGQLITEAF
>TRBV20-1|TRBJ2-7|11
SASDTPHYEQY
>TRBV6-1|TRBJ1-2|14
ASTAGTQSWNYGYT
>TRBV2|TRBJ2-1|13
ASNLWANGVGEQF
>TRBV20-1|TRBJ2-7|13
SARDGVAGVLEQY
>TRBV2|TRBJ2-3|11
ASRGGWTDTQY
>TRBV25-1|TRBJ1-5|10
ASSSGDQPQH
>TRBV19|TRBJ1-4|15
ASSIRTRGTGDEKLF
>TRBV4-2|TRBJ1-1|10
ASVDGGGEAF
>TRBV11-2|TRBJ2-2|13
ASNNGGQNTGELF
>TRBV2|TRBJ2-1|11
ASPQGVAGEQF
>TRBV30|TRBJ1-1|12
AWSVFGQPFEAF
>TRBV5-5|TRBJ2-3|17
ASSRGLSGGLFGTDTQY
>TRBV5-1|TRBJ2-1|12
ASSLGRKENEQF
>TRBV13|TRBJ2-2|12
ASSHSRGTGELF
>TRBV3-1|TRBJ2-7|14
ASSVDTGTPFYEQY
>TRBV28|TRBJ2-7|14
ASSLGGGAGDVEQY
>TRBV7-9|TRBJ1-4|12
ASSSDRVAEKLF
>TRBV28|TRBJ2-4|12
ASSGQVRNNIQY
>TRBV7-8|TRBJ2-3|12
ASSLIRGTDTQY